This T cell receptor beta chain was retrieved from a study of T-cell reconstitution after alpha-beta-depleted transplantation in children. The study, taken as a whole, reports: Roughly two months post-transplant, alpha-beta T cells reportedly originated from several hundred graft clones that had expanded. Fresh T-cell production supplied most of the T-cell counts and diversity seen one year after transplant. Some patients owed their high day-60 TCRbeta diversity to surviving recipient T cells and thymic progenitors.

Points on this clonotype: Its specificity is unknown.

A library of TCRbeta sequences, prepared with unique molecular identifiers, was generated. TCRdb called the PCR reads again in MiXCR, with one record for every CDR3 protein. The data hold approximately 500,000 distinct CDR3 sequences, with more than 9% observed a single time. With V trimmed by 2 bases and J by 9 bases, 8 bases remained unmatched. The CDR3 totals 15 residues. Per germline, CDR1 DFQATT and CDR2 SNEGSKA (reference sequence). The sample in question was PBMCs, obtained before TCRalphabeta/CD19-depleted stem cell transplant. The source of this sequence is a child aged 2-15 years with inherited bone marrow failure, due to receive a stem cell transplant. The V call is TRBV20-1, the J call TRBJ2-1; 12 bases are a match to TRBD1. The CDR3 DNA sequence: TGCAGTGCTAGATCCCGGGACAGGGGGCTCGGTGAGCAGTTCTTC. It yields the protein CSARSRDRGLGEQFF.